Below, 21 T cell receptor beta chains from the same sample are listed, as sequenced in a study of T cells in Graves' hyperthyroidism and ophthalmopathy. TCR beta CDR3 regions were amplified from RNA transcripts. The HTBI primer set served for first-round RT-PCR of the TCR CDR3. A single record per CDR3 protein comes from TCRdb applying MiXCR to the multiplex PCR reads. The repertoire consists of 650,000 to 850,000 distinct CDR3 sequences, with under 20% occurring once and the leading ten covering over 15%. Sequences were obtained from blood. Receptors were obtained from a woman between 45 and 65 years old with Graves' hyperthyroidism that later progressed to Graves' ophthalmopathy.

This clonotype was counted only a few times. The chain has TRBV29-1 and TRBJ1-2; D uncertain. Germline CDR1 and CDR2: SQVTM and ANQGSEA. Trimming removed 3 bases at V and 3 bases at J, with 8 bases between. The CDR3 is 12 amino acids. CDR3 sequence: CSVDERDYGYTF. The CDR3 DNA reads TGCAGCGTTGACGAGAGGGACTATGGCTACACCTTC. Full variable domain (rest looked up from reference TRBV29-1 and TRBJ1-2): SAVISQKPSRDICQRGTSLTIQCQVDSQVTMMFWYRQQPGQSLTLIATANQGSEATYESGFVIDKFPISRPNLTFSTLTVSNMSPEDSSIYLCSVDERDYGYTFGSGTRLTVV.

A few counts support this clonotype. The V and J genes are TRBV9 and TRBJ2-3; 7 bases are a match to TRBD1. This CDR3 has 14 residues. Germline CDR1 and CDR2: SGDLS and YYNGEE. Losses at the gene ends were 7 bases for V and 2 bases for J; bases not matched to a gene: 7. CDR3 region: CASHPGQDTDTQYF. The CDR3 DNA is TGTGCCAGCCACCCTGGACAGGACACAGATACGCAGTATTTT.

This clonotype was recorded at least ten times. This CDR3 is CSASSTSGPYNEQFF. The CDR3 DNA reads as TGCAGTGCTTCCTCGACTAGCGGGCCTTACAATGAGCAGTTCTTC. V and J are TRBV20-1 and TRBJ2-1; 10 positions agree with TRBD2. In germline, CDR1 is DFQATT, CDR2 SNEGSKA (reference sequence). V shed 5 bases, J shed 4 bases, and the junction held 8 bases outside the gene matches. The CDR3 has 15 amino acids.

This clonotype has a handful of counts. The chain carries TRBV2 and TRBJ2-5; no definite D call. Germline assignment: CDR1 SNHLY and CDR2 FYNNEI. Between the trimmed V and J ends, which lost 2 bases and 2 bases, there was a span of 6 bases. The CDR3 is 13 amino acids. This CDR3 reads CASSEHEQETQYF. CDR3 bases: TGTGCCAGCAGTGAACACGAACAAGAGACCCAGTACTTC.

The chain recombines TRBV5-4 with TRBJ1-1; D possibly corresponds to TRBD1 (5 bases). The V end lost 4 bases, the J end lost 1 base, and 14 bases lay between the germline ends. The CDR3 covers 15 residues. Looked up from germline, CDR1 is SGHNT and CDR2 is YYREEE (reference sequence). CDR3 bases: TGTGCCAGCAGCGCTGGGGGGGGGGGGAACACTGAAGCTTTCTTT. Its protein product is CASSAGGGGNTEAFF. Combining the CDR3 with reference TRBV5-4 and TRBJ1-1 gives the whole variable domain ETGVTQSPTHLIKTRGQQVTLRCSSQSGHNTVSWYQQALGQGPQFIFQYYREEENGRGNFPPRFSGLQFPNYSSELNVNALELDDSALYLCASSAGGGGNTEAFFGQGTRLTVV.

In its sample, this clonotype was seen many times. V and J are TRBV2 and TRBJ2-1; 8 bases line up with TRBD1. CDR3 length: 15 amino acids. Germline CDR1 and CDR2: SNHLY and FYNNEI. The ends lost 3 bases at V and 2 bases at J; junction bases unmatched: 3. CDR3 sequence reads: CASSEVTGAYNEQFF. Here the CDR3 DNA reads TGTGCCAGCAGTGAGGTGACAGGGGCCTACAATGAGCAGTTCTTC.

The chain has TRBV27 and TRBJ1-2; 7 nucleotides match TRBD1. This CDR3 contains 13 residues. With V trimmed by 5 bases and J by 8 bases, 8 bases remained unmatched. Germline V gene lookup returns CDR1 MNHEY and CDR2 SMNVEV (reference sequence). The chain's CDR3 is CASSPTGERGYTF. CDR3 coding DNA: TGTGCCAGCAGTCCCACAGGGGAAAGGGGCTACACCTTC.

This clonotype appeared many times. The chain's CDR3 is CASSRDRSSPLHF. The CDR3 DNA sequence: TGTGCCAGCAGTCGGGACAGAAGCTCACCCCTCCACTTT. The J gene is TRBJ1-6, the V gene TRBV3-1, with 7 bases that match TRBD1. Germline CDR1 is LGHDT and CDR2 is YNNKEL (reference sequence). V shed 6 bases, J shed 10 bases, and the junction held 6 bases outside the gene matches. The CDR3 has 13 amino acids.

The chain uses TRBV15 and TRBJ1-1, with a tentative D call TRBD1 (5 bases). This CDR3 region has 14 residues. V lost 6 bases and J 9 bases, leaving 20 bases between the germline ends. Germline V gene lookup returns CDR1 LNHNV and CDR2 YYDKDF (reference sequence). CDR3 coding DNA: TGTGCCACCAGTATCCTAGGACCAGGGTTCCAAGCTTTCTTT. Its protein product is CATSILGPGFQAFF.

The chain joins TRBV7-9 to TRBJ2-2; no clear D gene. Germline values: CDR1 SEHNR, CDR2 FQNEAQ (reference sequence). CDR3 size: 17 residues. The V and J ends lost 3 bases and 1 base respectively, with 15 bases between them. The CDR3 DNA is TGTGCCAGCAGCTTGGGCTTGGCCAGAGAGAACACCGGGGAGCTGTTTTTT. Its translation is CASSLGLARENTGELFF.

The chain carries TRBV19 and TRBJ2-1; D may be TRBD1 (6 bases). The CDR3 length is 14 residues. Looked up from germline, CDR1 is LNHDA and CDR2 is SQIVND (reference sequence). Trimming stripped 3 bases from V and 7 bases from J, with 13 bases between. This chain's CDR3 is CASSMLGGLNEQFF. For the CDR3, the DNA is TGTGCCAGTAGTATGTTAGGGGGATTGAATGAGCAGTTCTTC.

There are many counts of this clonotype. The rearrangement joins TRBV7-9 to TRBJ2-1, with D unclear. CDR1 and CDR2 (germline): SEHNR, FQNEAQ (reference sequence). Trimming stripped 5 bases from V and 0 bases from J, with 8 bases between. The CDR3 extends over 14 amino acids. Written as DNA, the CDR3 is TGTGCCAGCAGCCCCGCTAGCTCCTACAATGAGCAGTTCTTC. As protein: CASSPASSYNEQFF. Combining the CDR3 with reference TRBV7-9 and TRBJ2-1 gives the whole variable domain DTGVSQNPRHKITKRGQNVTFRCDPISEHNRLYWYRQTLGQGPEFLTYFQNEAQLEKSRLLSDRFSAERPKGSFSTLEIQRTEQGDSAMYLCASSPASSYNEQFFGPGTRLTVL.

V usage is TRBV10-2 and J usage is TRBJ1-1; no reliable D call. CDR1 and CDR2 from the germline V gene are WSHSY and SAAADI. Trimming stripped 7 bases from V and 4 bases from J, with 13 bases between. The CDR3 is 13 residues long. CDR3 nucleotide sequence: TGCGCCAGCACCCTGGGGAGGGCCACTGAAGCTTTCTTT. Amino acid sequence: CASTLGRATEAFF.

This clonotype showed up just a few times. This sequence joins TRBV5-4 and TRBJ2-7; tentative D call: TRBD2 (5 bases). Germline CDR1 is SGHNT and CDR2 is YYREEE (reference sequence). The CDR3 has 15 residues. V was cut by 0 bases and J by 5 bases, with 15 bases left in between. The CDR3 DNA reads TGTGCCAGCAGCTTGGCTGGTGGGAGCGGCAACGAGCAGTACTTC. It is translated as CASSLAGGSGNEQYF.

There are many counts of this clonotype. This chain uses TRBV20-1 with TRBJ2-7; D may be TRBD1 (6 bases). The CDR3 is 15 amino acids. The germline V and J ends were trimmed by 3 bases and 0 bases, with 15 bases remaining between them. CDR1 DFQATT and CDR2 SNEGSKA come from the germline V gene (reference sequence). This chain's CDR3 is CSARGAGEVSYEQYF. The CDR3 DNA is TGCAGTGCTAGGGGGGCGGGTGAGGTCTCCTACGAGCAGTACTTC.

The gene calls are TRBV12-3 or TRBV12-4 and TRBJ2-3; 10 nucleotides align to TRBD2. This CDR3 spans 18 amino acids. V was clipped by 5 bases and J by 0 bases; unmatched bases: 11. The CDR3 DNA follows: TGTGCCAGCAGTCTAACTAGCGGGGAAAGCTTTAGCACAGATACGCAGTATTTT. Amino acid sequence: CASSLTSGESFSTDTQYF.

The chain couples TRBV10-3 to TRBJ2-3, with 12 bases identical to TRBD2. CDR1 and CDR2 (germline): ENHRY, SYGVKD. This CDR3 has 14 residues. V dropped 9 bases and J dropped 4; count of bases not matched to a gene: 5. The CDR3 DNA follows: TGTGCCATAGGACTAGCGGGGAATTCAGATACGCAGTATTTT. This codes for CAIGLAGNSDTQYF.

This clonotype came up a few times. The rearrangement joins TRBV27 to TRBJ1-5; D not certain. The V gene lost 8 bases and the J gene lost 3 bases, with 11 bases spanning the gap. Per germline, CDR1 MNHEY and CDR2 SMNVEV (reference sequence). The CDR3 loop spans 13 amino acids. The CDR3 DNA is TGTGCCAGCTCTTACAGTCTCAATCAGCCCCAGCATTTT. This encodes CASSYSLNQPQHF.

This clonotype was detected many times. The genes are TRBV20-1 and TRBJ1-1; D perhaps matches TRBD1 (5 bases). CDR1 and CDR2 from the germline V gene are DFQATT and SNEGSKA (reference sequence). The V and J ends lost 2 bases and 0 bases respectively, with 19 bases between them. This CDR3 spans 17 amino acids. The CDR3 bases are TGCAGTGCTAGAAATCTTCAGAGGGACCTCATGAACACTGAAGCTTTCTTT. This codes for CSARNLQRDLMNTEAFF.

Many counts were recorded for this clonotype. This sequence joins TRBV5-1 and TRBJ1-2, with 9 nucleotides matching TRBD1. V shed 7 bases, J shed 4 bases, and the junction held 11 bases outside the gene matches. This CDR3 has 15 residues. CDR1 is SGHRS, CDR2 YFSETQ, per germline. Here the CDR3 reads CASRPGTGRFYGYTF. As DNA, the CDR3 is TGCGCCAGCCGACCGGGGACAGGGCGATTCTATGGCTACACCTTC.

This clonotype was seen ten or more times. A read error may account for a junction end that differs from germline. The V gene is TRBV2, the J gene TRBJ1-5, with D possibly being TRBD1 (6 bases). Germline V gene lookup returns CDR1 SNHLY and CDR2 FYNNEI. The CDR3 covers 15 residues. As DNA, the CDR3 is TGTGCCAGCAGCGAAGCAGGGGCGGACAATCAGCCCCAGCATTTT. It translates to CASSEAGADNQPQHF. The variable domain in full, completed from reference TRBV2 and TRBJ1-5, reads EPEVTQTPSHQVTQMGQEVILRCVPISNHLYFYWYRQILGQKVEFLVSFYNNEISEKSEIFDDQFSVERPDGSNFTLKIRSTKLEDSAMYFCASSEAGADNQPQHFGDGTRLSIL.